The 8 T cell receptor beta chains in this list originate from one sample, sequenced in a study of blood T cell repertoires in COVID-19. Profiling relied on immunoSEQ multiplex PCR, and the TCRdb table lists in-frame clones only, not all of them. The table records 150,000 to 200,000 clones, roughly 79% of them present only once. Material for sequencing was peripheral blood. All receptors derive from a woman aged 80 or older with acute or convalescent COVID-19.

The chain has TRBV9 and TRBJ2-7; TRBD1 agrees at 10 bases. Germline assignment: CDR1 SGDLS and CDR2 YYNGEE. V trimming: 0 bases; J trimming: 4 bases; junction bases outside the gene matches: 1. The CDR3 runs to 14 residues. Written as DNA, the CDR3 is TGTGCCAGCAGCGTAGGGGACAGGGGATACGAGCAGTACTTC. Translated: CASSVGDRGYEQYF.

CDR3 amino acids: CASSRGQLGVKTQYF. DNA for the CDR3: TGTGCCAGCAGCCGCGGACAGTTAGGGGTAAAGACCCAGTACTTC. This chain connects TRBV6-2 or TRBV6-3 to TRBJ2-5, with TRBD1 as a possible D gene (6 bases). Trimming pared 6 bases from V and 6 bases from J, leaving 20 bases between. Germline CDR1 and CDR2: MNHEY and SVGEGT. The CDR3 extends over 15 amino acids.

The rearrangement uses TRBV5-5 and TRBJ2-3; D is possibly TRBD2 (6 bases). Germline CDR1 is SGHKS and CDR2 is YYEKEE (reference sequence). The V end lost 0 bases, the J end lost 2 bases, and 16 bases lay between the germline ends. The CDR3 runs to 17 residues. CDR3: CASSLVLSGYSTDTQYF. As DNA, the CDR3 is TGTGCCAGCAGCTTGGTGCTTAGCGGCTACTCCACAGATACGCAGTATTTT. Filled out from reference TRBV5-5 and TRBJ2-3, the complete variable domain reads DAGVTQSPTHLIKTRGQQVTLRCSPISGHKSVSWYQQVLGQGPQFIFQYYEKEERGRGNFPDRFSARQFPNYSSELNVNALLLGDSALYLCASSLVLSGYSTDTQYFGPGTRLTVL.

The V gene is TRBV19, the J gene TRBJ1-5; D possibly corresponds to TRBD1 (5 bases). The CDR3 has 13 amino acids. Trimming removed 4 bases at V and 5 bases at J, with 9 bases between. The germline V gene has CDR1 LNHDA and CDR2 SQIVND (reference sequence). The CDR3 region is CASSTEGHQPQHF. CDR3 nucleotides: TGTGCCAGTAGTACGGAGGGGCATCAGCCCCAGCATTTT.

The J gene is TRBJ1-3, the V gene TRBV6-6; the D gene is possibly TRBD1 (5 bases). This CDR3 spans 16 amino acids. The V end lost 0 bases, the J end lost 0 bases, and 9 bases lay between the germline ends. Germline V CDR1 and CDR2: MNHNY, SVGAGI (reference sequence). CDR3 nucleotides: TGTGCCAGCAGTTACTCGGCAGGGAACTCTGGAAACACCATATATTTT. As protein: CASSYSAGNSGNTIYF.

The V gene is TRBV7-6, the J gene TRBJ2-5; D is possibly TRBD1 (5 bases). The CDR3 is 16 residues long. CDR1 is SGHVS, CDR2 FNYEAQ, per germline. The ends were cut back, 0 bases at V and 4 bases at J, with 15 bases in the middle. CDR3 sequence reads: CASSLAVRASGETQYF. The CDR3 bases are TGTGCCAGCAGCTTAGCGGTCAGGGCCTCTGGAGAGACCCAGTACTTC. Full variable domain (rest looked up from reference TRBV7-6 and TRBJ2-5): GAGVSQSPRYKVTKRGQDVALRCDPISGHVSLYWYRQALGQGPEFLTYFNYEAQQDKSGLPNDRFSAERPEGSISTLTIQRTEQRDSAMYRCASSLAVRASGETQYFGPGTRLLVL.

V gene TRBV6-2 or TRBV6-3 combines with J gene TRBJ1-6; D gene ambiguous. The CDR3 extends over 12 amino acids. Germline-derived CDR1 and CDR2 are MNHEY and SVGEGT. V was pared by 5 bases and J by 12 bases, with 11 bases between. In DNA form, the CDR3 reads TGTGCCAGCAGTCCGAATTTACAACCCCTCCACTTT. Its protein is CASSPNLQPLHF.

This clone was detected only a few times. The CDR3 bases are TGTGCCAGCAGTGAGTTCTCCGAGCAGTACTTC. Translation gives CASSEFSEQYF. The J gene is TRBJ2-7, the V gene TRBV2; D unclear. Deletions cut 3 bases from V and 6 bases from J, with 6 bases between. The length of the CDR3 is 11 residues. Per germline, CDR1 SNHLY and CDR2 FYNNEI.